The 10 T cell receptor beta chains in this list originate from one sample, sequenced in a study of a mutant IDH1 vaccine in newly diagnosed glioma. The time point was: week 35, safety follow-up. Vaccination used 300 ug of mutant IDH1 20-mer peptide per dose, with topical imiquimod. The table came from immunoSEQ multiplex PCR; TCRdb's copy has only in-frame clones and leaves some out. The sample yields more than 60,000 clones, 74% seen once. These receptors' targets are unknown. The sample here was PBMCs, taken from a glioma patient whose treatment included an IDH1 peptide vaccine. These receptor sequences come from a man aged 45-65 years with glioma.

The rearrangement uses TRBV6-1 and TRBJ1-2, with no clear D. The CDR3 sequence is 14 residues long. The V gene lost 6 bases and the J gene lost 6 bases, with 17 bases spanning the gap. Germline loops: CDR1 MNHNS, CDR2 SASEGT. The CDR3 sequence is CASRRSGVRDGYTF. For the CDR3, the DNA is TGTGCCAGCAGGAGGAGCGGGGTACGAGATGGCTACACCTTC.

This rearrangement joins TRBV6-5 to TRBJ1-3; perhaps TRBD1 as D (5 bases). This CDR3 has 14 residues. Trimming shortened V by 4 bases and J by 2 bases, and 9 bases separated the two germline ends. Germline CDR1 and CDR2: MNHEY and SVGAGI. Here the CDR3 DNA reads TGTGCCAGCAGTTTCGGCAGGGCTGGAAACACCATATATTTT. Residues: CASSFGRAGNTIYF.

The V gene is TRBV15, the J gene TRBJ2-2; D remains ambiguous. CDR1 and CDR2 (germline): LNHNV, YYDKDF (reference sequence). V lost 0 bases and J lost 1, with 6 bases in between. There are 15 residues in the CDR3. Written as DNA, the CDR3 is TGTGCCACCAGCAGAGATCTGGGGAACACCGGGGAGCTGTTTTTT. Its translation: CATSRDLGNTGELFF.

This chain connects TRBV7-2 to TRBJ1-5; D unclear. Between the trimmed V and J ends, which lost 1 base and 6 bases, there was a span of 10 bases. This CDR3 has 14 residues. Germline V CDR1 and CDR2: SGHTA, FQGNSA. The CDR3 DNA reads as TGTGCCAGCAGCTTAGGGAGTGGTGCTCAGCCCCAGCATTTT. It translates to CASSLGSGAQPQHF.

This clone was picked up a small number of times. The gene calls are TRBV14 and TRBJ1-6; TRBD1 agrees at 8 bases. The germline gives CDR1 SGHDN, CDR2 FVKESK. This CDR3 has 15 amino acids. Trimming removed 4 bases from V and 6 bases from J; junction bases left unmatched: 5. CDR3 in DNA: TGTGCCAGCAGCCCCGGACAGGGTAGTAATTCACCCCTCCACTTT. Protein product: CASSPGQGSNSPLHF.

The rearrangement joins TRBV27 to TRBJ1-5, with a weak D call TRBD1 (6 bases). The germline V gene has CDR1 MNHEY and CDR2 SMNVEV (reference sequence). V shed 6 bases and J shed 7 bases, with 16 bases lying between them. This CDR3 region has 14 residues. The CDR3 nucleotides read TGTGCCAGCAGACCCAAGGGGGAAGAACAGCCCCAGCATTTT. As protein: CASRPKGEEQPQHF.

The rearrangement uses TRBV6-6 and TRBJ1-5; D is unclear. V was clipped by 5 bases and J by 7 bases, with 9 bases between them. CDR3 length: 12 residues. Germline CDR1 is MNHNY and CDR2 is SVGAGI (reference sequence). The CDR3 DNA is TGTGCCAGCAGTAGCGTTGGACAGCCCCAGCATTTT. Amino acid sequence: CASSSVGQPQHF.

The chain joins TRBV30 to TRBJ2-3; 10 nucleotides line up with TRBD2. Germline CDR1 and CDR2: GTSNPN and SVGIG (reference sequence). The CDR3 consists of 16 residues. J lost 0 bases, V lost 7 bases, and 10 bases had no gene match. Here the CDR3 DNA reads TGTGCCTCTGGACTAGCGGCACAAACTAGCACAGATACGCAGTATTTT. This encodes CASGLAAQTSTDTQYF.

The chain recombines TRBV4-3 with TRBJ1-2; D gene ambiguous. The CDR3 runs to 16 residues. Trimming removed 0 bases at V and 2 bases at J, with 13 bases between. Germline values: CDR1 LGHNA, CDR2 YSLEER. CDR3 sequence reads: CASSQDFAFGNYGYTF. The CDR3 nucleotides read TGCGCCAGCAGCCAAGATTTCGCGTTTGGAAACTATGGCTACACCTTC.

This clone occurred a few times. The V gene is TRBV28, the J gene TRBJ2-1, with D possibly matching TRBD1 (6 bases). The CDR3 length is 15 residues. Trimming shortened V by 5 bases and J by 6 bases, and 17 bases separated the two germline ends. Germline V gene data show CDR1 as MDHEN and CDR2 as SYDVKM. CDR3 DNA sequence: TGTGCCAGCAGTCACCCCGACAGGAGGTCCAATGAGCAGTTCTTC. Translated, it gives CASSHPDRRSNEQFF.